This TCR beta chain was identified in a study of Graves' ophthalmopathy and Graves' hyperthyroidism (dated by TCRdb to the late 2010s). With regard to the full study: Peripheral blood was collected before any treatment was given, at the time of initial diagnosis. TCR beta repertoire signatures were used to distinguish Graves' ophthalmopathy from Graves' hyperthyroidism and to predict progression to ophthalmopathy. In total, 135 blood samples were TCR-sequenced: 43 ophthalmopathy, 80 or so hyperthyroidism and 17 hyperthyroidism-to-ophthalmopathy patients. To explore V-J signatures distinguishing ophthalmopathy from hyperthyroidism, a discovery set of about a hundred patients (43 ophthalmopathy, 57 stable hyperthyroidism) was enrolled. An independent validation cohort comprised 18 hyperthyroidism patients and over 15 patients who later progressed from hyperthyroidism to ophthalmopathy. In six or seven hyperthyroidism patients, the T-cell repertoires found in thyroid tissue were compared with those found in blood. After sampling, hyperthyroidism patients received methimazole starting at 30 mg daily, and ophthalmopathy patients received high-dose intravenous methylprednisolone.

The germline V gene (reference sequence) yields LNHNV for CDR1 and YYDKDF for CDR2. The germline ends are 17 bases apart after V is trimmed by 0 bases and J by 2 bases. From the cysteine up to the phenylalanine, the CDR3 has a length of 17 residues. The kept DNA is CDR3 alone, 51 bases in frame from the first base. The ophthalmopathy patients had moderately to severely active disease, with a Clinical Activity Score of 3 or higher, a NOSPECS grade of 4 or higher, and a disease duration of less than 3 months. Patients were excluded if they had other autoimmune diseases, uncontrolled infections, pregnancy or lactation. Diagnosis was based on clinical symptoms, serum thyroxine, TRAb, thyroid ultrasound and orbital computed tomography. Ficoll-Paque density gradient centrifugation was used to isolate PBMCs from about 9 ml of fresh peripheral blood. Total RNA was extracted using Trizol reagent, and RNA quality was checked on an Agilent 2100 Bioanalyzer.

In its sample, this clonotype was seen many times. Its antigen remains unidentified. No much larger clone is present one base from it, and per-base qualities are unavailable. General findings and caveats noted by the study authors: In validation, the model predicted ophthalmopathy progression with more than 70% sensitivity and about 77% specificity; more than ten predicted patients were CT-confirmed with GO in a median of around 6 months. Sample size was not statistically predetermined, and group allocation was not concealed from the investigators. In cross-validation, the 13-signature model distinguished ophthalmopathy from stable hyperthyroidism with 85% to 90% sensitivity and nearly 82% specificity, and in the test set the corresponding values were about 80% and 75%. Most expanded thyroid clonotypes with frequency above 0.001 were also detected in blood, suggesting blood repertoires may reflect the thyroid immune response.

For repertoire sequencing, the TCR beta CDR3 regions were amplified from RNA transcripts. A first-round RT-PCR used HTBI primers with the Qiagen OneStep RT-PCR kit, followed by a second-round multiplex PCR, size selection and purification. The libraries underwent paired-end sequencing with 100 bp reads on an Illumina HiSeq2000. In the authors' own workflow: SOAPnuke was used to process the reads, removing any read that contained adapters or uncalled bases, had a mean Phred below 15, or lacked an exact match to the constant primer or identifier. High-quality paired reads were merged with COPE v1.2.5. Each unique nucleotide sequence was defined as a clonotype, and clonotypes were aligned to IMGT TRB V, D and J references with MiTCR v1.1. The analysis was limited to V-J combinations with a frequency above 0.0001, which together covered more than 98% of repertoires. For each V-J combination, a TCR clonal expansion and chaos score was defined as the ratio of F50 clonal expansion to chaos observed in the TCRdist matrix. Welch's t-statistics and random forest were used to reduce features to about a dozen V-J combinations, which were fed into a naive Bayes classifier. Thyroid-blood repertoire similarity was quantified with the Morisita-Horn index. The raw public data were reprocessed by TCRdb itself: fastp quality trimming at Q25, MiXCR clonotype calling, in-frame beta chains only. CDR3 protein duplicates are merged, each entry listing the most common genes and DNA. TCRdb, not the authors, supplied the V and J calls. For this sample the table gives about 740,000 distinct CDR3 sequences, of which 40% were detected only once. The ten largest make up roughly 46% of the sample.

The receptor was derived from an adult man with Graves' ophthalmopathy. The sample consisted of peripheral blood. The chain uses TRBV15 and TRBJ2-7; a tentative D call is TRBD1 (6 bases match). The CDR3 reads as follows: CATSRDNRAANAYEQYF. The bases are TGTGCCACCAGCAGAGATAACAGGGCAGCTAATGCCTACGAGCAGTACTTC.